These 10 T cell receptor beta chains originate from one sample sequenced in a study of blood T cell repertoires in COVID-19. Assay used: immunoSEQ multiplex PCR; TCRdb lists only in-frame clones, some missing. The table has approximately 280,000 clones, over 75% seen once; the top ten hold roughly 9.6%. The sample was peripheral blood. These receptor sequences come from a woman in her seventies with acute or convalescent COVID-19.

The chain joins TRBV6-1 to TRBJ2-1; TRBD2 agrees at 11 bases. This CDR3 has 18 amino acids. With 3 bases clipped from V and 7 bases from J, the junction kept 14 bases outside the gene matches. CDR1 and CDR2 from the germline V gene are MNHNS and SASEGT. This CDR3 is CASSELIAGGASNNEQFF. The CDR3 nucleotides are TGTGCCAGCAGTGAGCTAATAGCGGGGGGGGCCTCAAATAATGAGCAGTTCTTC.

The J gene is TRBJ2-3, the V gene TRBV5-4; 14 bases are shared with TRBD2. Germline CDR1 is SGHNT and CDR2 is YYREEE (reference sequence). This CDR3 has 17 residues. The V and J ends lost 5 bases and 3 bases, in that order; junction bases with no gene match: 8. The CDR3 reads CASRGTSGGVETDTQYF. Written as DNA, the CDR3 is TGTGCCAGCAGGGGGACTAGCGGGGGAGTGGAAACAGATACGCAGTATTTT.

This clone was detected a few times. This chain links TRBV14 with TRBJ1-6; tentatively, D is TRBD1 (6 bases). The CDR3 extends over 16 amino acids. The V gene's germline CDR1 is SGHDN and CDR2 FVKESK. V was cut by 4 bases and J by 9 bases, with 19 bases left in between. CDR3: CASSRLTPGGSSPLHF. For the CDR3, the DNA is TGTGCCAGCAGCCGCCTGACCCCGGGGGGCTCTTCACCCCTCCACTTT.

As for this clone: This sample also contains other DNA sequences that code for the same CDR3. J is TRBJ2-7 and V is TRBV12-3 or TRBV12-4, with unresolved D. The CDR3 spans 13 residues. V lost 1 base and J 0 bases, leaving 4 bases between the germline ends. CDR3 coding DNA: TGTGCCAGCAGTTTAGGTAGCTCCTACGAGCAGTACTTC. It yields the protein CASSLGSSYEQYF.

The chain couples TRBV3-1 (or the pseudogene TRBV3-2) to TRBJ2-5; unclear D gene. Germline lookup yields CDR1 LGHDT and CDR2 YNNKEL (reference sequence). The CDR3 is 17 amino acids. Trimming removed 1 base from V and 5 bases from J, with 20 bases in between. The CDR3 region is CASSQVGPSPFGETQYF. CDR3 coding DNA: TGTGCCAGCAGCCAAGTCGGTCCCTCACCCTTCGGGGAGACCCAGTACTTC.

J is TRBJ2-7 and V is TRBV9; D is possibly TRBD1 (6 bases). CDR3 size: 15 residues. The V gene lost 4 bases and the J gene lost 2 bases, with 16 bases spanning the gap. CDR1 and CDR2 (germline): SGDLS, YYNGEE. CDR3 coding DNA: TGTGCCAGCAGCCCTCCCCGGGACACAGCCTACGAGCAGTACTTC. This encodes CASSPPRDTAYEQYF.

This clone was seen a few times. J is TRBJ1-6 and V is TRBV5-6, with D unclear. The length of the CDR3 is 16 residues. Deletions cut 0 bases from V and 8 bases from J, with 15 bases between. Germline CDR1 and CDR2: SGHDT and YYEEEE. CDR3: CASSLGSRITYSPLHF. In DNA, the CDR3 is TGTGCCAGCAGCTTGGGGAGTAGGATTACTTATTCACCCCTCCACTTT.

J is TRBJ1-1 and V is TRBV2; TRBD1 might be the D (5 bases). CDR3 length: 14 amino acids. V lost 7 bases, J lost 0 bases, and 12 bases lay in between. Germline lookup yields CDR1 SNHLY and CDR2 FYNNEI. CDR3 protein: CASKKQALNTEAFF. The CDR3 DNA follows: TGTGCCAGCAAGAAACAGGCGCTGAACACTGAAGCTTTCTTT.

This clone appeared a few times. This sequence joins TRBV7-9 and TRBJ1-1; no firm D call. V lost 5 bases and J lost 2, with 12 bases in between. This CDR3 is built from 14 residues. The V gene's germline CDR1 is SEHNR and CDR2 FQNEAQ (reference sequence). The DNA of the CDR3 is TGTGCCAGCAGCATCGGAGCGGCTAACACTGAAGCTTTCTTT. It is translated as CASSIGAANTEAFF.

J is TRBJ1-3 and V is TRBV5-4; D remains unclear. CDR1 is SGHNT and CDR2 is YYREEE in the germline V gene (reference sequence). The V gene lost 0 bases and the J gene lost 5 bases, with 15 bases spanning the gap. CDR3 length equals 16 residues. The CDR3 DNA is TGTGCCAGCAGCTTGGCTGGGTCGAGGAGCAGAAACACCATATATTTT. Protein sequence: CASSLAGSRSRNTIYF.